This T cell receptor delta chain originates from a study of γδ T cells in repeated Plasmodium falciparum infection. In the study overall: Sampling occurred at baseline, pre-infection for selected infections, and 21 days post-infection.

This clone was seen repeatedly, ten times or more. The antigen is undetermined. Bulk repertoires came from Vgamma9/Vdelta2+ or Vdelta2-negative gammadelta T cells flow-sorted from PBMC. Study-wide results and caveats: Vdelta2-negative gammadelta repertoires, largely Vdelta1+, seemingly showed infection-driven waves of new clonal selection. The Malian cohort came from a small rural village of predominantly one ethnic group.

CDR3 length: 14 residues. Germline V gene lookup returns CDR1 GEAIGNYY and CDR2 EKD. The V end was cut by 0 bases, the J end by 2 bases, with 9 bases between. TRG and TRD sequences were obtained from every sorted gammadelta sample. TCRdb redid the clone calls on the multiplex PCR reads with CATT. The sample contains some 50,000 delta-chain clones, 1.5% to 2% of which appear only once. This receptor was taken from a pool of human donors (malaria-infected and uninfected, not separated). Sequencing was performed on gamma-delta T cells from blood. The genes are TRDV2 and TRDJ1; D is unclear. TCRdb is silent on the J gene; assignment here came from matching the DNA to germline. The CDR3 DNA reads TGTGCCTGTGACACCGTTTCTGAAACCGATAAACTCATCTTT. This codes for CACDTVSETDKLIF.